This record looks at one T cell receptor beta chain sequence and its context. Its antigen is still unknown. The sample comes from a study of graft-versus-host responses after intestinal transplantation. Overall study context: Grafts were multivisceral, liver-intestinal, or isolated intestinal. Study-wide results and limits: Marrow from the recipient contained GvH clones, some of which had appeared first in ileum or blood.

Sequencing was performed with immunoSEQ multiplex PCR; in TCRdb, only in-frame clones are kept and a portion is missing. Here the sample spans 80,000 to 100,000 clones, 85% to 95% being singletons. The germline V gene encodes CDR1 SNHLY and CDR2 FYNNEI. There are 15 residues in the CDR3. V dropped 6 bases and J dropped 12; count of bases not matched to a gene: 13. The rearrangement joins TRBV2 to TRBJ2-4, with 11 bases that match TRBD2. This TCR came from a human donor who was the organ donor for an intestinal transplant. Sequencing was performed on unstimulated CD8+ T cells sorted from spleen or lymph node cells, taken before transplant. As DNA, the CDR3 is TGTGCCAGCAGATTCCTAGCGGGGGGCGAGCTAGCTCAGTACTTC. Its protein is CASRFLAGGELAQYF.